This TCR beta chain was documented in a study of T cell responses to AZD1222 COVID-19 vaccine. Generated by immunoSEQ multiplex PCR, the TCRdb table keeps only in-frame clones and is missing some. Found here are about 86,000 clones, approximately 78% of them singletons; the top ten hold 20% to 25%. This CDR3 is built from 16 residues. Germline V gene data show CDR1 as GTSNPN and CDR2 as SVGIG (reference sequence). The junction had 13 bases not matched to a gene; V was cut back by 2 bases and J by 8 bases. Study-level findings and limits: In a largely white British group with more females than males, clonal diversity was possibly underestimated. Seropositive at baseline were only a handful of AZD1222 recipients. The peak T cell response came first, and repertoires were sampled only after it. Reports say nearly half of spike-specific TCRs go after unmutated variant regions.

A remark on this clone: Its antigen is undetermined.

Source: peripheral blood, taken on day 0 of AZD1222 vaccination. The receptor was derived from an adult in good health. The chain employs TRBV30 and TRBJ2-1, with 9 bases aligning to TRBD2. The CDR3 region is CAWSPGLAGGADEQFF. The CDR3 DNA sequence: TGTGCCTGGAGTCCCGGACTGGCGGGGGGGGCGGATGAGCAGTTCTTC.